This T cell receptor (beta chain) was captured by sequencing in a study of response to subunit inactivated influenza vaccine. Only a few counts were recorded for this clonotype. J was trimmed by 2 bases and V by 2 bases; bases with no gene match: 2. The CDR3 is 15 amino acids. Germline V lookup: CDR1 ENHRY, CDR2 SYGVKD. Each CDR3 protein gets one entry after TCRdb re-called the RT-PCR reads with MiXCR. The repertoire includes about 570,000 distinct CDR3 sequences, 10% to 15% of them detected once, and more than 8.5% sits in the top ten. The clonotype originates from a man aged 50 to 59 who received an inactivated influenza vaccine. The genes are TRBV10-3 and TRBJ1-2, with 10 positions matching TRBD1. The sequencing used PBMCs from blood, collected on the day of vaccination. CDR3 protein: CAISEGGQGNYGYTF. Written as DNA, the CDR3 is TGTGCCATCAGTGAGGGGGGACAGGGGAACTATGGCTACACCTTC.